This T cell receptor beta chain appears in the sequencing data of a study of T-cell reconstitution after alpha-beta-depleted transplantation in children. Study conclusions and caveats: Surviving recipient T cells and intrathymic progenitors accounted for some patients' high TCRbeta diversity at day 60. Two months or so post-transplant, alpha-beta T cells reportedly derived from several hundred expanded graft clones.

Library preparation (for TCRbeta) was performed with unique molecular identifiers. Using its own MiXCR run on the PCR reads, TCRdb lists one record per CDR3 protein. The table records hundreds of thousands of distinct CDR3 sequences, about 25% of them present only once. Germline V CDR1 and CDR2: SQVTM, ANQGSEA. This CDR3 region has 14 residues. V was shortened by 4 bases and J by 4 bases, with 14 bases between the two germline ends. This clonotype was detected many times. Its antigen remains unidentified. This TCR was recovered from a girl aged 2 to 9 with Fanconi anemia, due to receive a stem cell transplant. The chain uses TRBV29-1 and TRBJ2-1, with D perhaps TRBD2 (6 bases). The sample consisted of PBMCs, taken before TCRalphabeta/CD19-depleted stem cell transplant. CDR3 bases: TGCAGCGTTGTCGGCAGGGAGGCATACAATGAGCAGTTCTTC. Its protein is CSVVGREAYNEQFF.